The 9 T cell receptor beta chains reported below all come from one sample, sequenced in a study of blood T cell repertoires in COVID-19 (TCRdb year 2020). Libraries were constructed by the immunoSEQ multiplex PCR assay. This immuneACCESS table, as held by TCRdb, lists in-frame sequences with V and J called but not all clones. Of the missing ones, under half trace to an unresolved V gene in checked studies; the others have no known cause. Present in this sample are around 70,000 clones, approximately 80% of which were seen just once. The ten largest clones add up to 18% of the sample. Sequenced material: peripheral blood. These receptors were collected from a man aged 65 to 85 who had recovered from COVID-19.

This clone was detected only once. The V call is TRBV4-3, the J call TRBJ2-3; 10 bases agree with TRBD2. Germline V lookup: CDR1 LGHNA, CDR2 YSLEER. V dropped 0 bases and J dropped 2; count of bases not matched to a gene: 2. The CDR3 is made up of 16 amino acids. CDR3 sequence: CASSQELAGPTDTQYF. CDR3 in DNA: TGCGCCAGCAGCCAAGAACTAGCGGGGCCCACAGATACGCAGTATTTT.

This clone has more than one count but fewer than ten. This sequence joins TRBV10-2 and TRBJ1-1; 7 bases line up with TRBD1. The germline V gene has CDR1 WSHSY and CDR2 SAAADI. Losses at the gene ends were 3 bases for V and 5 bases for J; bases not matched to a gene: 9. This CDR3 comprises 15 residues. The CDR3 bases are TGCGCCAGCAGTGAAATTAGGGGGCGAGGGACTGAAGCTTTCTTT. The encoded protein is CASSEIRGRGTEAFF.

To note about this clone: Additional DNA sequences in this sample encode the identical CDR3. J is TRBJ2-2 and V is TRBV24-1, with D unresolved. V lost 7 bases, J lost 2 bases, and 4 bases lay in between. Per the germline V gene, CDR1 is KGHDR and CDR2 is SFDVKD. This CDR3 contains 12 residues. CDR3 DNA: TGTGCCACCAGCCTAAACACCGGGGAGCTGTTTTTT. It codes for CATSLNTGELFF.

The chain carries TRBV16 and TRBJ2-5; 7 bases align to TRBD1. The CDR3 is 15 amino acids. The trim removed 1 base at V and 7 bases at J, leaving 9 bases unmatched. Germline CDR1 KGHSY, CDR2 FQNENV. CDR3 loop: CASSQWDSTHGTQYF. CDR3 DNA: TGTGCCAGCAGCCAATGGGACAGCACACACGGGACCCAGTACTTC.

This chain links TRBV7-8 with TRBJ1-4, with D tentatively TRBD1 (6 bases). CDR1 and CDR2 from the germline V gene are SGHVS and FQNEAQ. The CDR3 has 15 amino acids. V gave up 3 bases and J gave up 8 bases, with 16 bases separating them. CDR3 nucleotides: TGTGCCAGCAGCTTCCGCACAGGGTCATCCGAAAAACTGTTTTTT. Translated: CASSFRTGSSEKLFF.

J is TRBJ2-3 and V is TRBV28, with 11 bases lining up with TRBD2. Germline CDR1 MDHEN, CDR2 SYDVKM. CDR3 length: 20 residues. V trimming: 3 bases; J trimming: 2 bases; junction bases outside the gene matches: 16. The CDR3 sequence is CASSFTPGRSSGGPTDTQYF. CDR3 sequence (DNA): TGTGCCAGCAGTTTTACCCCCGGGAGGTCTAGCGGGGGGCCCACAGATACGCAGTATTTT.

This clone was detected once. The chain couples TRBV4-3 to TRBJ1-1; unclear D gene. Germline V gene sequence: CDR1 LGHNA, CDR2 YSLEER. This CDR3 has 15 amino acids. V lost 0 bases and J 1 base, leaving 9 bases between the germline ends. Written as DNA, the CDR3 is TGCGCCAGCAGCCAAGAATGGTCGGGGAACACTGAAGCTTTCTTT. It codes for CASSQEWSGNTEAFF.

This clone showed up just a few times. This chain links TRBV6-5 with TRBJ1-1, with D possibly TRBD1 on 5 matching bases. This CDR3 has 14 residues. The germline gives CDR1 MNHEY, CDR2 SVGAGI. Between the trimmed V and J ends, which lost 6 bases and 2 bases, there was a span of 13 bases. CDR3 sequence: CASSPRTGNTEAFF. The DNA for the CDR3 is TGTGCCAGCAGCCCAAGAACAGGCAACACTGAAGCTTTCTTT.

The gene calls are TRBV10-3 and TRBJ1-2; the D is unclear. Germline CDR1 is ENHRY and CDR2 is SYGVKD. CDR3 length equals 16 residues. Between the trimmed V and J ends, which lost 3 bases and 2 bases, there was a span of 16 bases. In nucleotides, the CDR3 is TGTGCCATCAGTGAAGGTACAGACCCCTCCAACTATGGCTACACCTTC. It encodes CAISEGTDPSNYGYTF.